Below are 32 T cell receptor beta chains sequenced from a single sample in a study of blood T cells in healthy people across ages. A second PCR of 7 to 11 cycles used a sample-barcoded 5' primer and a J-beta primer mix. TCRdb analysed the 5' RACE reads with MiXCR anew, one entry per CDR3 protein. The sample carries roughly 1,000,000 distinct CDR3 sequences, about 23% recorded once. The sample was also reused in another study, on T cells of mothers and their children.

Sequencing used blood. Receptor source: a girl aged 2-10 years in good health.

The CDR3 sequence is CASSLATGGRQFF. As DNA, the CDR3 is TGTGCCAGCAGTTTGGCGACGGGGGGTCGGCAGTTCTTC. V gene TRBV28 combines with J gene TRBJ2-7; 7 bases are shared with TRBD2. The assigned J gene may be wrong: the sequence end matches TRBJ2-1 better. This CDR3 contains 13 residues. Germline values: CDR1 MDHEN, CDR2 SYDVKM.

The CDR3 sequence: CASAPRGTEAFF. The CDR3 nucleotides read TGTGCCAGCGCCCCAAGGGGCACTGAAGCTTTCTTT. The genes are TRBV7-9 and TRBJ1-1; D is perhaps TRBD1 (5 bases). V was pared by 8 bases and J by 4 bases, with 11 bases between. There are 12 residues in the CDR3. The germline gives CDR1 SEHNR, CDR2 FQNEAQ (reference sequence).

The chain couples TRBV7-9 to TRBJ1-6; tentatively, D is TRBD1 (6 bases). Deletions cut 4 bases from V and 10 bases from J, with 14 bases between. Germline CDR1 reads SEHNR; CDR2 reads FQNEAQ (reference sequence). This CDR3 is 14 amino acids long. The CDR3 coding sequence is TGTGCCAGCAGCTGGCTACAAAGGGGGTCACCCCTCCACTTT. Translated, it gives CASSWLQRGSPLHF. The variable domain in full, with the rest retrieved from reference TRBV7-9 and TRBJ1-6, is DTGVSQNPRHKITKRGQNVTFRCDPISEHNRLYWYRQTLGQGPEFLTYFQNEAQLEKSRLLSDRFSAERPKGSFSTLEIQRTEQGDSAMYLCASSWLQRGSPLHFGNGTRLTVT.

The rearrangement joins TRBV29-1 to TRBJ2-5; D might be TRBD1 (5 bases). V was clipped by 3 bases and J by 3 bases, with 11 bases between them. Germline CDR1 SQVTM, CDR2 ANQGSEA. The CDR3 is made up of 13 amino acids. The CDR3: CSVEGQSKETQYF. The CDR3 region has the DNA TGCAGCGTTGAGGGGCAGTCAAAAGAGACCCAGTACTTC.

A few counts support this clonotype. This sequence joins TRBV5-1 and TRBJ2-7, with D hard to call. Looked up from germline, CDR1 is SGHRS and CDR2 is YFSETQ. V was trimmed by 3 bases and J by 5 bases, leaving 15 bases between them. The CDR3 runs 14 residues. The CDR3 DNA follows: TGCGCCAGCAGCTGGAGCTGGGAAGCTAACGAGCAGTACTTC. Translating gives CASSWSWEANEQYF.

This clonotype was detected only a few times. The chain joins TRBV5-1 to TRBJ2-5, with D uncertain. The last part of the DNA fits TRBJ2-1 better; the J call may be wrong. Germline V gene sequence: CDR1 SGHRS, CDR2 YFSETQ. This CDR3 has 13 amino acids. The CDR3 DNA sequence: TGCGCCAGCAGCTTGGCCGGCAGCGATGAGCAGTTCTTC. Translating it yields CASSLAGSDEQFF.

This clonotype has just a few counts. V usage is TRBV20-1 and J usage is TRBJ2-1; the match to TRBD2 covers 8 bases. The V segment lost 2 bases and the J segment 4 bases; nucleotides outside the gene matches: 13. There are 17 residues in the CDR3. CDR1 is DFQATT and CDR2 is SNEGSKA in the germline V gene (reference sequence). In DNA form, the CDR3 reads TGCAGTGCTAGAAGTCTCCAGGCGGGAGGACGTTACAATGAGCAGTTCTTC. Translation: CSARSLQAGGRYNEQFF.

V and J are TRBV9 and TRBJ2-7; TRBD2 matches 7 bases. The V and J ends lost 1 base and 6 bases, in that order; junction bases with no gene match: 7. Per the germline V gene, CDR1 is SGDLS and CDR2 is YYNGEE. This CDR3 has 14 residues. The CDR3 is CASSVRSGKSEQYF. The CDR3 DNA is TGTGCCAGCAGCGTAAGGAGCGGGAAATCCGAGCAGTACTTC.

The chain combines TRBV15 with TRBJ2-1; tentative D call: TRBD2 (5 bases). The CDR3 has 17 residues. The germline V gene encodes CDR1 LNHNV and CDR2 YYDKDF (reference sequence). Trimming shortened V by 5 bases and J by 0 bases, and 17 bases separated the two germline ends. CDR3 sequence reads: CATSARGPVSSYNEQFF. The CDR3 nucleotides are TGTGCCACCAGCGCCCGAGGGCCCGTCAGCTCCTACAATGAGCAGTTCTTC.

This clonotype has a handful of counts. The V and J genes are TRBV4-2 and TRBJ1-2; no clear D gene. Germline V gene data show CDR1 as LGHNA and CDR2 as YNFKEQ. CDR3 size: 11 residues. Deletions cut 0 bases from V and 7 bases from J, with 3 bases between. CDR3 protein: CASSQDSGYTF. CDR3 coding DNA: TGTGCCAGCAGCCAAGATAGTGGCTACACCTTC.

This clonotype was recorded a few times. This chain uses TRBV28 with TRBJ2-1; 9 bases agree with TRBD2. With V trimmed by 3 bases and J by 2 bases, 8 bases remained unmatched. Germline assignment: CDR1 MDHEN and CDR2 SYDVKM. The CDR3 length is 17 residues. In DNA form, the CDR3 reads TGTGCCAGCAGTTTCTTTCCCCTAGCGGGAACCTACAATGAGCAGTTCTTC. Its protein is CASSFFPLAGTYNEQFF.

This clonotype was counted between two and nine times. The chain combines TRBV27 with TRBJ1-2; tentative D call: TRBD1 (6 bases). Trimming stripped 4 bases from V and 5 bases from J, with 17 bases between. Germline lookup yields CDR1 MNHEY and CDR2 SMNVEV (reference sequence). This CDR3 region has 15 residues. The CDR3 region is CASSSLAGDAYGYTF. For the CDR3, the DNA is TGTGCCAGCAGTTCCCTCGCAGGGGACGCATATGGCTACACCTTC.

This clonotype occurred a few times. One end of the junction varies from germline; a read error may be responsible. V usage is TRBV4-3 and J usage is TRBJ1-4; a weak D match, TRBD1 (6 bases). Germline V gene lookup returns CDR1 LGHNA and CDR2 YSLEER. The length of the CDR3 is 12 residues. DNA for the CDR3: TGCGCCAGCAGCCAAGATTTAGGACAGCCATCTTTT. Translation gives CASSQDLGQPSF.

Only a few counts were recorded for this clonotype. V usage is TRBV6-2 or TRBV6-3 and J usage is TRBJ1-2; possibly TRBD1 for D (5 bases). Germline CDR1 MNHEY, CDR2 SVGEGT. CDR3 length: 15 residues. Trimming removed 5 bases at V and 4 bases at J, with 17 bases between. The DNA for the CDR3 is TGTGCCAGCAGTCCCGTCCAGGGCGGAGGCTATGGCTACACCTTC. It is translated as CASSPVQGGGYGYTF.

The chain combines TRBV5-1 with TRBJ1-1, with D unresolved. This CDR3 has 15 residues. V gave up 0 bases and J gave up 4 bases, with 13 bases separating them. In germline, CDR1 is SGHRS, CDR2 YFSETQ. The CDR3 here is CASSLESSKSTEAFF. For the CDR3, the DNA is TGCGCCAGCAGCTTGGAGTCCAGTAAGAGCACTGAAGCTTTCTTT. Looking up the rest from reference TRBV5-1 and TRBJ1-1 gives the full variable domain: KAGVTQTPRYLIKTRGQQVTLSCSPISGHRSVSWYQQTPGQGLQFLFEYFSETQRNKGNFPGRFSGRQFSNSRSEMNVSTLELGDSALYLCASSLESSKSTEAFFGQGTRLTVV.

V gene TRBV7-2 combines with J gene TRBJ1-4; D call uncertain. The CDR3 covers 14 residues. Trimming cost V 5 bases and J 5 bases, with 12 bases left between them. From germline, CDR1 is SGHTA and CDR2 FQGNSA. CDR3 amino acids: CASSPGFLNEKLFF. The CDR3 nucleotides are TGTGCCAGCAGCCCCGGATTCTTAAATGAAAAACTGTTTTTT.

This clonotype was found a few times. CDR3 sequence (DNA): TGTGCCAGCAGTTACGAGGCCCCCTACAATGAGCAGTTCTTC. Translation gives CASSYEAPYNEQFF. The chain employs TRBV6-6 and TRBJ2-1, with no clear D. Germline V gene sequence: CDR1 MNHNY, CDR2 SVGAGI (reference sequence). The CDR3 has 14 amino acids. The ends were cut back, 2 bases at V and 2 bases at J, with 7 bases in the middle.

The gene calls are TRBV6-4 and TRBJ1-2; TRBD1 matches 7 bases. Per germline, CDR1 MRHNA and CDR2 SNTAGT. The CDR3 totals 14 residues. V lost 6 bases, J lost 4 bases, and 8 bases stayed unmatched. The CDR3 nucleotides are TGTGCCAGCAGCCCAACAGGGGACGGCTATGGCTACACCTTC. Translated, it gives CASSPTGDGYGYTF.

CDR3 nucleotide sequence: TGTGCCAGCAGTGAGGGCACAGGGAAGACTGAAGCTTTCTTT. Encoded protein: CASSEGTGKTEAFF. The chain links TRBV6-1 to TRBJ1-1, with D perhaps TRBD1 (6 bases). From germline, CDR1 is MNHNS and CDR2 SASEGT. The CDR3 has 14 amino acids. Trimming removed 3 bases at V and 5 bases at J, with 13 bases between.

The genes are TRBV12-3 or TRBV12-4 and TRBJ2-3; TRBD2 matches 9 bases. V lost 5 bases, J lost 4 bases, and 16 bases stayed unmatched. This CDR3 region has 18 residues. CDR3 bases: TGTGCCAGCAGTAGCCTGCTAGCGGGAATAGTTATCGCAGATACGCAGTATTTT. Translating gives CASSSLLAGIVIADTQYF.

The chain has TRBV6-2 or TRBV6-3 and TRBJ1-2; D perhaps matches TRBD1 (6 bases). V was pared by 7 bases and J by 7 bases, with 19 bases between. Germline CDR1 and CDR2: MNHEY and SVGEGT. This CDR3 contains 14 residues. The CDR3 region has the DNA TGTGCCAGCACTAAACTTACAGGGATGAGTGGCTACACCTTC. This encodes CASTKLTGMSGYTF.

This sequence joins TRBV20-1 and TRBJ2-1, with 7 bases fitting TRBD2. This CDR3 region has 13 residues. After removal of 8 bases from V and 7 bases from J, the junction contained 11 bases not matched to a gene. Germline V gene sequence: CDR1 DFQATT, CDR2 SNEGSKA (reference sequence). CDR3 amino acids: CSTPGLVRNEQFF. CDR3 in DNA: TGCAGTACCCCAGGACTAGTTCGGAATGAGCAGTTCTTC.

The chain joins TRBV29-1 to TRBJ2-7; 7 nucleotides align to TRBD1. The germline V gene encodes CDR1 SQVTM and CDR2 ANQGSEA. This CDR3 has 13 amino acids. J gave up 6 bases and V 4 bases, and 9 bases lay outside the gene matches. CDR3 region: CSVGAGGAVEQYF. CDR3 sequence (DNA): TGCAGCGTTGGAGCAGGGGGTGCTGTCGAGCAGTACTTC.

The CDR3 sequence: CASSKSNPEEGWPGKLFF. CDR3 coding DNA: TGTGCCAGCAGCAAATCAAACCCGGAGGAGGGTTGGCCGGGGAAACTGTTTTTT. The chain links TRBV21-1 to TRBJ1-4. TRBV21-1 is marked as a pseudogene. CDR3 length: 18 amino acids.

This clonotype was found a few times. The chain combines TRBV3-1 with TRBJ1-2; possibly TRBD1 for D (6 bases). Deletions cut 1 base from V and 13 bases from J, with 16 bases between. Germline CDR1 is LGHDT and CDR2 is YNNKEL (reference sequence). The CDR3 contains 13 residues. Here the CDR3 reads CASSQGGNRETTF. The DNA for the CDR3 is TGTGCCAGCAGCCAAGGGGGGAACAGGGAAACCACCTTC. Full variable domain (remainder filled in from reference TRBV3-1 and TRBJ1-2): DTAVSQTPKYLVTQMGNDKSIKCEQNLGHDTMYWYKQDSKKFLKIMFSYNNKELIINETVPNRFSPKSPDKAHLNLHINSLELGDSAVYFCASSQGGNRETTFGSGTRLTVV.

The chain carries TRBV20-1 and TRBJ2-1; D gene ambiguous. The germline CDR1 and CDR2 sequences are DFQATT and SNEGSKA (reference sequence). The CDR3 is made up of 15 amino acids. Deletions cut 0 bases from V and 8 bases from J, with 17 bases between. In DNA, the CDR3 is TGCAGTGCTAGAGACACAGTTACTGATTGGGATGAGCAGTTCTTC. Translated, it gives CSARDTVTDWDEQFF.

The chain couples TRBV6-5 to TRBJ2-7; D is possibly TRBD2 (6 bases). Between the trimmed V and J ends, which lost 5 bases and 4 bases, there was a span of 15 bases. The CDR3 is 14 residues long. Germline values: CDR1 MNHEY, CDR2 SVGAGI. The CDR3: CASSTGTAGYEQYF. The DNA for the CDR3 is TGTGCCAGCAGTACCGGGACTGCCGGGTACGAGCAGTACTTC.

The rearrangement links TRBV24-1 to TRBJ1-2; perhaps TRBD1 as D (5 bases). CDR3 length equals 11 residues. The V end was cut by 7 bases, the J end by 7 bases, with 9 bases between. Germline CDR1 and CDR2: KGHDR and SFDVKD. CDR3 DNA: TGTGCCACCAGAGGGGCCGGTGGCTACACCTTC. It specifies CATRGAGGYTF.

This chain links TRBV9 with TRBJ1-1; the D gene is possibly TRBD1 (6 bases). The germline V gene has CDR1 SGDLS and CDR2 YYNGEE. The CDR3 sequence is 15 residues long. Trimming shortened V by 4 bases and J by 0 bases, and 13 bases separated the two germline ends. This CDR3 reads CASSTSTGMNTEAFF. CDR3 DNA: TGTGCCAGCAGCACCTCAACAGGGATGAACACTGAAGCTTTCTTT.

A note on this clonotype: Mismatch with germline at one junction end may stem from a read error. This rearrangement joins TRBV7-3 to TRBJ2-7, with D hard to call. This CDR3 region has 13 residues. The germline gives CDR1 SGHTA, CDR2 FQGTGA. The CDR3 DNA reads TGTGCCAGCAGCCCCCCCCTCTCCCACGAGCAGTACTTC. It is translated as CASSPPLSHEQYF.

This clonotype was seen a handful of times. This chain links TRBV2 with TRBJ2-7; the D gene is possibly TRBD1 (5 bases). Trimming pared 5 bases from V and 7 bases from J, leaving 21 bases between. Germline CDR1 reads SNHLY; CDR2 reads FYNNEI. The CDR3 has 15 residues. This chain's CDR3 is CASSQLRQGGLEQYF. CDR3 in DNA: TGTGCCAGCAGTCAGCTTCGGCAGGGTGGATTAGAGCAGTACTTC.

V usage is TRBV27 and J usage is TRBJ1-2; D is perhaps TRBD1 (5 bases). In germline, CDR1 is MNHEY, CDR2 SMNVEV (reference sequence). The CDR3 extends over 14 amino acids. The V gene lost 2 bases and the J gene lost 4 bases, with 11 bases spanning the gap. The CDR3 bases are TGTGCCAGCAGTTTAAGGGGACCATTCTATGGCTACACCTTC. Its translation: CASSLRGPFYGYTF.